Each of the 24 T cell receptor beta chains below was sequenced from the same sample in a study of blood T cell repertoires in COVID-19 (dated by TCRdb to about 2020). Library preparation employed the immunoSEQ multiplex PCR assay. The clones in this table, taken by TCRdb from immuneACCESS, are in-frame only. Not every clone is retained; where verified, under half of the shortfall comes from an unresolved V gene, and the cause of the rest is unknown. The sample contains 250,000 to 300,000 clones, roughly four fifths of them found a single time. Of the sample, around 3.9% is held by the ten largest clones. What was sequenced was PBMCs or T cells enriched from blood (not recorded which). These TCRs come from a man aged 25-40 years with acute COVID-19.

The genes are TRBV14 and TRBJ2-3, with 7 bases matching TRBD1. V shed 4 bases, J shed 7 bases, and the junction held 14 bases outside the gene matches. This CDR3 comprises 16 residues. CDR1 is SGHDN, CDR2 FVKESK, per germline. Written as DNA, the CDR3 is TGTGCCAGCAGCCGGGCACAGGGGTGGTTGGTGAATACGCAGTATTTT. Its protein product is CASSRAQGWLVNTQYF.

The chain couples TRBV18 to TRBJ1-5; no reliable D call. The germline V gene has CDR1 KGHSH and CDR2 LQKENI. The V and J ends lost 5 bases and 7 bases respectively, with 18 bases between them. This CDR3 is 15 amino acids long. This CDR3 reads CASSAIGRDWQPQHF. In DNA form, the CDR3 reads TGTGCCAGCTCAGCAATCGGGAGAGACTGGCAGCCCCAGCATTTT.

The chain has TRBV9 and TRBJ2-1, with 7 bases fitting TRBD2. The CDR3 has 17 residues. V lost 0 bases to trimming and J lost 5 bases; unmatched junction nucleotides: 11. CDR1 and CDR2 (germline): SGDLS, YYNGEE. The CDR3 loop reads CASSVGGGRFVHNEQFF. Here the CDR3 DNA reads TGTGCCAGCAGCGTAGGCGGGGGTAGATTCGTCCACAATGAGCAGTTCTTC.

The table lists this clone with a count of one. V usage is TRBV28 and J usage is TRBJ1-4; D call uncertain. The V gene lost 2 bases and the J gene lost 6 bases, with 10 bases spanning the gap. This CDR3 is 14 amino acids long. Per germline, CDR1 MDHEN and CDR2 SYDVKM. The CDR3 DNA follows: TGTGCCAGCAGTTTAGGAGACGGATATGAAAAACTGTTTTTT. It is translated as CASSLGDGYEKLFF.

This sequence joins TRBV19 and TRBJ1-5; D possibly corresponds to TRBD1 (5 bases). The CDR3 loop spans 14 amino acids. V lost 4 bases, J lost 3 bases, and 10 bases lay in between. Looked up from germline, CDR1 is LNHDA and CDR2 is SQIVND (reference sequence). This CDR3 is CASSTGHNNQPQHF. The CDR3 region has the DNA TGTGCCAGTAGTACAGGACATAACAATCAGCCCCAGCATTTT.

The chain links TRBV11-2 to TRBJ1-2; 11 bases line up with TRBD1. V lost 5 bases to trimming and J lost 8 bases; unmatched junction nucleotides: 10. This CDR3 is built from 15 residues. Germline CDR1 reads SGHAT; CDR2 reads FQNNGV. CDR3 region: CASSQVGTGGRGYTF. Written as DNA, the CDR3 is TGTGCCAGCAGCCAAGTTGGGACAGGGGGTCGGGGCTACACCTTC.

The CDR3 sequence is CATGGIPGNTGELFF. Here the CDR3 DNA reads TGTGCCACGGGGGGGATTCCTGGGAACACCGGGGAGCTGTTTTTT. The V call is TRBV24-1, the J call TRBJ2-2; 7 bases line up with TRBD2. This CDR3 contains 15 residues. V shed 10 bases, J shed 1 base, and the junction held 8 bases outside the gene matches. CDR1 and CDR2 from the germline V gene are KGHDR and SFDVKD.

The chain employs TRBV19 and TRBJ1-4; no firm D call. The CDR3 length is 14 residues. The germline V gene encodes CDR1 LNHDA and CDR2 SQIVND (reference sequence). V gave up 5 bases and J gave up 0 bases, with 7 bases separating them. In DNA form, the CDR3 reads TGTGCCAGTAGTCCGGGAGCAACTAATGAAAAACTGTTTTTT. It specifies CASSPGATNEKLFF.

The V call is TRBV5-5, the J call TRBJ2-3; D is unclear. The germline V gene encodes CDR1 SGHKS and CDR2 YYEKEE (reference sequence). This CDR3 has 12 amino acids. The V and J ends lost 4 bases and 4 bases respectively, with 7 bases between them. The DNA for the CDR3 is TGTGCCAGCAGCCTTACATCAGATACGCAGTATTTT. It yields the protein CASSLTSDTQYF.

This clone was seen only once. The genes are TRBV14 and TRBJ2-5; 7 nucleotides line up with TRBD2. Per the germline V gene, CDR1 is SGHDN and CDR2 is FVKESK. Losses at the gene ends were 1 base for V and 2 bases for J; bases not matched to a gene: 10. This CDR3 region has 17 residues. The CDR3 loop reads CASSQGYGGGLQETQYF. CDR3 in DNA: TGTGCCAGCAGCCAAGGATACGGCGGGGGATTACAAGAGACCCAGTACTTC.

The genes are TRBV6-5 and TRBJ2-4; perhaps TRBD2 as D (5 bases). This CDR3 has 14 residues. V lost 8 bases and J 3 bases, leaving 14 bases between the germline ends. CDR1 and CDR2 from the germline V gene are MNHEY and SVGAGI. The CDR3: CASHGGSVKNIQYF. The CDR3 DNA reads TGTGCCAGCCACGGCGGGTCGGTCAAAAACATTCAGTACTTC.

This chain uses TRBV5-6 with TRBJ2-2; tentatively, D is TRBD2 (5 bases). Germline values: CDR1 SGHDT, CDR2 YYEEEE. Trimming pared 1 base from V and 7 bases from J, leaving 17 bases between. The CDR3 sequence is 16 residues long. The CDR3 reads CASSLRLPMGSGELFF. CDR3 nucleotides: TGTGCCAGCAGCTTGCGGCTCCCGATGGGGAGCGGGGAGCTGTTTTTT.

This chain links TRBV3-1 (or the pseudogene TRBV3-2) with TRBJ1-5; D gene unclear. The V end lost 1 base, the J end lost 4 bases, and 14 bases lay between the germline ends. The V gene's germline CDR1 is LGHDT and CDR2 YNNKEL (reference sequence). This CDR3 spans 16 amino acids. CDR3 coding DNA: TGTGCCAGCAGCCAAGGCAGCGTCGCGGTAAATCAGCCCCAGCATTTT. It specifies CASSQGSVAVNQPQHF.

V gene TRBV7-9 combines with J gene TRBJ2-7, with 13 bases fitting TRBD2. V dropped 5 bases and J dropped 7; count of bases not matched to a gene: 8. The CDR3 is 15 residues long. The germline V gene encodes CDR1 SEHNR and CDR2 FQNEAQ (reference sequence). DNA for the CDR3: TGTGCCAGCAGCAGACGGACTAGCGGGAGTGCAGAGCAGTACGTC. Its translation is CASSRRTSGSAEQYV.

The rearrangement links TRBV6-2 or TRBV6-3 to TRBJ2-1; 7 bases agree with TRBD2. The J segment lost 0 bases and the V segment lost 0 bases, leaving 11 bases of the junction unmatched. CDR3 length: 19 residues. Germline V gene sequence: CDR1 MNHEY, CDR2 SVGEGT. CDR3 sequence reads: CASSYSIGGGGSSYNEQFF. CDR3 nucleotide sequence: TGTGCCAGCAGTTACTCGATTGGGGGGGGAGGGAGCTCCTACAATGAGCAGTTCTTC.

This clone showed up just once. V and J are TRBV3-1 (or the pseudogene TRBV3-2) and TRBJ2-5; 12 nucleotides match TRBD2. This CDR3 has 17 amino acids. The germline V gene has CDR1 LGHDT and CDR2 YNNKEL (reference sequence). J gave up 1 base and V 4 bases, and 7 bases lay outside the gene matches. In DNA, the CDR3 is TGTGCCAGCAGCCTCGGGACTAGCGGGCACCCCCAAGAGACCCAGTACTTC. Translating gives CASSLGTSGHPQETQYF.

V and J are TRBV11-2 and TRBJ2-6; D is unresolved. V shed 5 bases and J shed 0 bases, with 11 bases lying between them. Germline loops: CDR1 SGHAT, CDR2 FQNNGV. The CDR3 spans 16 residues. CDR3 in DNA: TGTGCCAGCAGCGTGGGCTCTTACTCTGGGGCCAACGTCCTGACTTTC. The encoded protein is CASSVGSYSGANVLTF.

The chain recombines TRBV4-1 with TRBJ1-2; 7 positions agree with TRBD1. The CDR3 totals 19 residues. V lost 0 bases, J lost 2 bases, and 15 bases stayed unmatched. CDR1 and CDR2 (germline): MGHRA, YSYEKL. The CDR3 region has the DNA TGCGCCAGCAGCCAAGATAAGGGGGTCGAGGGGGCTACAAACTATGGCTACACCTTC. Its translation: CASSQDKGVEGATNYGYTF.

This clone was detected only once. The chain joins TRBV19 to TRBJ1-5; TRBD1 is a possible D gene (6 bases). The CDR3 totals 15 residues. Germline assignment: CDR1 LNHDA and CDR2 SQIVND (reference sequence). The V and J ends lost 4 bases and 0 bases respectively, with 10 bases between them. The CDR3 DNA follows: TGTGCCAGTAGTAAAAACAGGGATAGCAATCAGCCCCAGCATTTT. Residues: CASSKNRDSNQPQHF.

There are a few counts of this clone. The chain uses TRBV7-2 and TRBJ2-1, with TRBD2 matching 7 bases. Germline V CDR1 and CDR2: SGHTA, FQGNSA. With 2 bases clipped from V and 3 bases from J, the junction kept 4 bases outside the gene matches. The CDR3 loop spans 15 amino acids. The CDR3 DNA follows: TGTGCCAGCAGCTTAAGGCGGGGGAACTACAATGAGCAGTTCTTC. Residues: CASSLRRGNYNEQFF.

CDR3 protein: CASSLTPGINTEAFF. CDR3 bases: TGTGCCAGCAGCTTAACACCGGGGATAAACACTGAAGCTTTCTTT. V gene TRBV7-3 combines with J gene TRBJ1-1; D uncertain. The germline V gene encodes CDR1 SGHTA and CDR2 FQGTGA. Deletions cut 0 bases from V and 2 bases from J, with 10 bases between. This CDR3 spans 15 amino acids. The entire variable domain, with the rest obtained from reference TRBV7-3 and TRBJ1-1, is as follows: GAGVSQTPSNKVTEKGKYVELRCDPISGHTALYWYRQSLGQGPEFLIYFQGTGAADDSGLPNDRFFAVRPEGSVSTLKIQRTERGDSAVYLCASSLTPGINTEAFFGQGTRLTVV.

This chain joins TRBV15 and TRBJ1-1, with D possibly being TRBD1 (5 bases). Germline CDR1 reads LNHNV; CDR2 reads YYDKDF (reference sequence). The ends were cut back, 0 bases at V and 4 bases at J, with 12 bases in the middle. The length of the CDR3 is 15 residues. The CDR3 bases are TGTGCCACCAGCAGAGATCCCCAGGGATTCACTGAAGCTTTCTTT. Its translation: CATSRDPQGFTEAFF.

This clone was counted a few times. This chain connects TRBV29-1 to TRBJ1-1; D perhaps matches TRBD1 (6 bases). Germline V gene data show CDR1 as SQVTM and CDR2 as ANQGSEA. The CDR3 is made up of 15 amino acids. Trimming took 6 bases from V and 0 from J, leaving 17 bases between them. The CDR3 reads CSVVSSNRVNTEAFF. CDR3 nucleotide sequence: TGCAGCGTCGTCTCGTCTAACAGGGTGAACACTGAAGCTTTCTTT.

The gene calls are TRBV5-4 and TRBJ1-1; TRBD1 agrees at 7 bases. Germline V gene lookup returns CDR1 SGHNT and CDR2 YYREEE (reference sequence). This CDR3 has 15 amino acids. Losses at the gene ends were 3 bases for V and 4 bases for J; bases not matched to a gene: 9. The CDR3 loop is CASSSPPTGITEAFF. CDR3 sequence (DNA): TGTGCCAGCAGCTCACCACCGACAGGGATCACTGAAGCTTTCTTT.